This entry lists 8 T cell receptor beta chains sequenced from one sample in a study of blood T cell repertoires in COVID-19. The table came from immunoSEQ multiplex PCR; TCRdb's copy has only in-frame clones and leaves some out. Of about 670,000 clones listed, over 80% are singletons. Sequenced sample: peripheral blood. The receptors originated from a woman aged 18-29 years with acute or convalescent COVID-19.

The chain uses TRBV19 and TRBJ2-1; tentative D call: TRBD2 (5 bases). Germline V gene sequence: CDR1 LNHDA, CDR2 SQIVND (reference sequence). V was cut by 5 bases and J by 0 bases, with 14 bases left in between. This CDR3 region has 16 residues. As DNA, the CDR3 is TGTGCCAGTAGTCCTCACGCAGGAGGCTCCTACAATGAGCAGTTCTTC. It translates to CASSPHAGGSYNEQFF.

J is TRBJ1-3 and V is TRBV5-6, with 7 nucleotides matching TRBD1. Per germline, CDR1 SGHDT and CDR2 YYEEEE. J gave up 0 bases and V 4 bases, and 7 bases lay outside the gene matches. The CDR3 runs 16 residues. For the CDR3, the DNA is TGTGCCAGCAGCCTTCTCGGACAGGTCTCTGGAAACACCATATATTTT. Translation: CASSLLGQVSGNTIYF.

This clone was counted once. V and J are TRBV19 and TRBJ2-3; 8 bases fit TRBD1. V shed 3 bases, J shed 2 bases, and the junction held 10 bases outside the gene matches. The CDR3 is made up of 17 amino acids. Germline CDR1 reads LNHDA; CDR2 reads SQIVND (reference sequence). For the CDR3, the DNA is TGTGCCAGTAGTATCCAGGGGGCTCGTGCTATCACAGATACGCAGTATTTT. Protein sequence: CASSIQGARAITDTQYF.

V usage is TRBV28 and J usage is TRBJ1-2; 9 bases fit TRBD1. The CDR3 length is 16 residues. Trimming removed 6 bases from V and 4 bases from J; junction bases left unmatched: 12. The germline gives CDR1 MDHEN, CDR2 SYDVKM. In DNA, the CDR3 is TGTGCCAGCAGAACCTCAGGACAGGGGAGTCCCTATGGCTACACCTTC. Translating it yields CASRTSGQGSPYGYTF.

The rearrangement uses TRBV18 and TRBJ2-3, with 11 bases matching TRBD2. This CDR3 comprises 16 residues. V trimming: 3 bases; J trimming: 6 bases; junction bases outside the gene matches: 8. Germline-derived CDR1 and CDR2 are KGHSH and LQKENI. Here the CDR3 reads CASSPRRLAGLDTQYF. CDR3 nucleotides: TGTGCCAGCTCACCCAGAAGACTAGCGGGGTTGGATACGCAGTATTTT.

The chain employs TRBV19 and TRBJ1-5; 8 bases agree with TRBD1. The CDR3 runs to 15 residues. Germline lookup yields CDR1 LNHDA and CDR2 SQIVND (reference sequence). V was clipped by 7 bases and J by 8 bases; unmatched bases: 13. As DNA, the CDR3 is TGTGCCAGTACCCCAGACAGGGGAAGCGTAGAGCCCCAGCATTTT. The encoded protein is CASTPDRGSVEPQHF.

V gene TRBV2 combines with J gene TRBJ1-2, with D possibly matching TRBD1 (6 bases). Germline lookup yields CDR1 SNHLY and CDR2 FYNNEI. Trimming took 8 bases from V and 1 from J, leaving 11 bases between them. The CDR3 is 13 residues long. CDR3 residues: CASGLQGNYGYTF. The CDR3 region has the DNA TGTGCCAGCGGATTACAGGGTAACTATGGCTACACCTTC. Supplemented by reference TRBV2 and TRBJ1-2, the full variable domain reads EPEVTQTPSHQVTQMGQEVILRCVPISNHLYFYWYRQILGQKVEFLVSFYNNEISEKSEIFDDQFSVERPDGSNFTLKIRSTKLEDSAMYFCASGLQGNYGYTFGSGTRLTVV.

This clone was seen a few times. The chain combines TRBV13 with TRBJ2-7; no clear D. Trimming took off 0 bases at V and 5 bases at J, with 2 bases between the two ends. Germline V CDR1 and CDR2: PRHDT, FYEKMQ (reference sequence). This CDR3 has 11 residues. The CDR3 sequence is CASSLGDEQYF. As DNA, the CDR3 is TGTGCCAGCAGCTTAGGCGACGAGCAGTACTTC.